This T cell receptor (beta chain) was obtained from a study of long-term antiretroviral therapy in people with HIV. Points from the study as a whole: Dominant in the repertoire at all time points were clones expanded before ART. Despite increasing after ART, diversity remained lower than that of transplant donor controls.

CDR1 and CDR2 (germline): MNHEY, SMNVEV (reference sequence). V lost 3 bases, J lost 1 base, and 3 bases stayed unmatched. The CDR3 has 15 residues. A remark on this clone: Its target is not known.

Sequencing used immunoSEQ v3.0 at survey level. The table came from immunoSEQ multiplex PCR; TCRdb's copy has only in-frame clones and leaves some out. The sample has approximately 30,000 clones; 82% are singletons. The chain is built from TRBV27 and TRBJ2-5; TRBD2 aligns across 9 bases. This receptor was taken from a man aged 18 to 30 with HIV. Material: unsorted PBMCs, obtained 0.8 years before starting antiretroviral therapy. CDR3 sequence (DNA): TGTGCCAGCAGTTTTGGCGGGGGGGCCCAAGAGACCCAGTACTTC. Its translation is CASSFGGGAQETQYF.